This is a list of T cell receptor beta chains from one sample in a study of blood T cell repertoires in COVID-19. Produced via immunoSEQ multiplex PCR; TCRdb's table is partial and in-frame only. Of fewer than 350,000 clones in the sample, 65% to 90% are singletons; the top ten hold 3.5% to 4.5%. Sequencing used PBMCs or T cells enriched from blood (not recorded which). The receptors come from a woman aged 40 to 50 with acute COVID-19. Both conserved end residues are part of each CDR3. The order of the fields is D gene, V gene, CDR3 length, clone size, J gene, CDR3 DNA, CDR3 protein. The D gene is left open where the match is weak. Size values are once, few and many counts, or a class for expanded clones, and some rows have none.

TRBD2,TRBV3-1/TRBV3-2,17,-,TRBJ2-7,TGTGCCAGCAGCCAAGGAGGAGCGGGGCTAGTGGCATCCGAGCAGTACTTC,CASSQGGAGLVASEQYF
-,TRBV7-2,16,once,TRBJ2-7,TGTGCCAGCAGCCTCAATAGGGGCCTGAAAACCTACGAGCAGTACTTC,CASSLNRGLKTYEQYF
TRBD2,TRBV6-6,16,-,TRBJ2-5,TGTGCCAGCACCCCCCCTCTAGCGGGGGTCCAAGAGACCCAGTACTTC,CASTPPLAGVQETQYF
-,TRBV5-6,16,once,TRBJ1-6,TGTGCCAGCAGCTTGGCGGGGGGATCCTATAATTCACCCCTCCACTTT,CASSLAGGSYNSPLHF
-,TRBV2,11,-,TRBJ2-7,TGTGCCAGCAGTGGCGTTTCGGAGCAGTACTTC,CASSGVSEQYF
-,TRBV18,13,-,TRBJ1-1,TGTGCCAGCTCACCGGGAGGGAACACTGAAGCTTTCTTT,CASSPGGNTEAFF
TRBD2,TRBV7-2,16,-,TRBJ2-1,TGTGCCAGCAGCTTTCCGGCTAGCGGGGCAAACAATGAGCAGTTCTTC,CASSFPASGANNEQFF
-,TRBV5-1,13,once,TRBJ2-1,TGCGCCAGCTCACGGGACTTCTACAATGAGCAGTTCTTC,CASSRDFYNEQFF
-,TRBV6-5,14,-,TRBJ1-5,TGTGCCAGCAGGATAGGGGGGGCCAATCAGCCCCAGCATTTT,CASRIGGANQPQHF
TRBD1,TRBV19,14,-,TRBJ1-2,TGTGCCAGTAGAGTGTCCAGGGGGCTAGGTGGCTACACCTTC,CASRVSRGLGGYTF
-,TRBV27,15,-,TRBJ2-1,TGTGCCAGCATTAGCCCCGGGACTGGCCACAATGAGCAGTTCTTC,CASISPGTGHNEQFF
-,TRBV9,16,once,TRBJ1-3,TGTGCCAGCAGCGTAGGGCCAATTGGGCCTGGAAACACCATATATTTT,CASSVGPIGPGNTIYF
-,TRBV6-2/TRBV6-3,15,-,TRBJ2-7,TGTGCCAGCAGTCACCCAGGGAAAACGCCCTACGAGCAGTACTTC,CASSHPGKTPYEQYF
TRBD2,TRBV2,12,-,TRBJ2-7,TGTGCCAGTCGGGAGCGGGGGTACGAGCAGTACTTC,CASRERGYEQYF
-,TRBV5-6,14,-,TRBJ2-7,TGTGCCAGCAGCTTGGGGCAGGGTTTCTACGAGCAGTACTTC,CASSLGQGFYEQYF
-,TRBV6-2/TRBV6-3,16,-,TRBJ1-1,TGTGCCAGCAGTCGTCCCGGCGACAGATTGAACACTGAAGCTTTCTTT,CASSRPGDRLNTEAFF
TRBD2,TRBV6-5,15,-,TRBJ2-3,TGTGCCAGCACTCGGGAGGGTCTTCTAGCAGATACGCAGTATTTT,CASTREGLLADTQYF